The 5 T cell receptor beta chains presented below share a single source sample, sequenced in a study of cytomegalovirus exposure and HLA in healthy donors. This PCR relied on a set of 60 Vbeta primers and 13 Jbeta primers. Assay used: immunoSEQ multiplex PCR; TCRdb lists only in-frame clones, some missing. The table has 150,000 to 200,000 clones, 71% seen once. The sample was PBMCs. These receptors were collected from a girl between 10 and 17 years old in good health and CMV-seronegative.

This clone has just a few counts. The rearrangement joins TRBV5-5 to TRBJ1-1, with D unresolved. There are 13 residues in the CDR3. The V end lost 5 bases, the J end lost 6 bases, and 14 bases lay between the germline ends. Germline CDR1 SGHKS, CDR2 YYEKEE (reference sequence). The chain's CDR3 is CASSRPDGAEAFF. DNA of the CDR3: TGTGCCAGCAGTCGCCCCGACGGGGCTGAAGCTTTCTTT.

This clone came up a few times. CDR3 in DNA: TGTGCCAGCAGCACCGACAGGGGTCAAGAGACCCAGTACTTC. The encoded protein is CASSTDRGQETQYF. The chain links TRBV9 to TRBJ2-5; 8 bases line up with TRBD1. This CDR3 has 14 amino acids. V dropped 4 bases and J dropped 2; count of bases not matched to a gene: 4. CDR1 and CDR2 from the germline V gene are SGDLS and YYNGEE.

This CDR3 reads CASSGGDSPLHF. The CDR3 DNA is TGTGCCAGCAGCGGGGGGGATTCACCCCTCCACTTT. The J gene is TRBJ1-6, the V gene TRBV9; perhaps TRBD1 as D (5 bases). In germline, CDR1 is SGDLS, CDR2 YYNGEE. V was pared by 3 bases and J by 8 bases, with 6 bases between. The CDR3 consists of 12 residues. Full variable domain (missing parts from reference TRBV9 and TRBJ1-6): DSGVTQTPKHLITATGQRVTLRCSPRSGDLSVYWYQQSLDQGLQFLIQYYNGEERAKGNILERFSAQQFPDLHSELNLSSLELGDSALYFCASSGGDSPLHFGNGTRLTVT.

The chain employs TRBV11-2 and TRBJ1-4, with D possibly being TRBD1 (6 bases). V lost 2 bases and J 7 bases, leaving 11 bases between the germline ends. Germline CDR1 SGHAT, CDR2 FQNNGV. This CDR3 has 14 residues. In DNA, the CDR3 is TGTGCCAGCAGCTTAACAGGGAACCGTGAAAAACTGTTTTTT. Translation: CASSLTGNREKLFF.

The chain recombines TRBV4-1 with TRBJ2-7; TRBD1 might be the D (6 bases). CDR1 is MGHRA, CDR2 YSYEKL, per germline. With 5 bases removed from V and 5 bases from J, the gap between germline ends came to 10 bases. This CDR3 is 12 amino acids long. The CDR3 bases are TGCGCCAGCAGCTCCCCAGGGGACGAGCAGTACTTC. Translated: CASSSPGDEQYF.